This passage covers 14 T cell receptor beta chains from one sample sequenced in a study of blood T cell repertoires in COVID-19. The table came from immunoSEQ multiplex PCR; TCRdb's copy has only in-frame clones and leaves some out. This table holds 200,000 to 250,000 clones, around four fifths found once. The specimen was PBMCs or T cells enriched from blood (not recorded which). These receptors originate from a man aged 35-49 years who had recovered from COVID-19.

This sequence joins TRBV5-8 and TRBJ2-1, with a tentative D call TRBD1 (5 bases). CDR3 length: 13 amino acids. CDR1 and CDR2 from the germline V gene are SGHTS and YDEGEE. V dropped 2 bases and J dropped 4 bases, with 7 bases sitting between them. CDR3 amino acids: CASSFPGYNEQFF. DNA of the CDR3: TGTGCCAGCAGCTTCCCAGGGTACAATGAGCAGTTCTTC. Filled out from reference TRBV5-8 and TRBJ2-1, the complete variable domain reads EAGVTQSPTHLIKTRGQQATLRCSPISGHTSVYWYQQALGLGLQFLLWYDEGEERNRGNFPPRFSGRQFPNYSSELNVNALELEDSALYLCASSFPGYNEQFFGPGTRLTVL.

Remarks on this clone: The sample holds other DNA sequences that translate to the same CDR3. The chain is built from TRBV20-1 and TRBJ1-1; D gene uncertain. V was clipped by 6 bases and J by 1 base, with 3 bases between them. Germline CDR1 and CDR2: DFQATT and SNEGSKA (reference sequence). The CDR3 consists of 10 residues. The CDR3 sequence is CSARNTEAFF. DNA for the CDR3: TGCAGTGCGCGGAACACTGAAGCTTTCTTT.

In regard to this clone: The same CDR3 can be traced to other DNA sequences in this sample. The rearrangement uses TRBV21-1 and TRBJ1-3; TRBD1, the D gene given by the table, was not confirmed from the DNA. TRBV21-1 is noted as a pseudogene. This CDR3 comprises 16 residues. Here the CDR3 reads CASSPRTALAGNTIYF. The DNA for the CDR3 is TGTGCCAGCAGCCCGCGGACAGCCCTGGCTGGAAATACCATATATTTT.

The chain is built from TRBV5-5 and TRBJ2-5; 7 bases match TRBD2. The length of the CDR3 is 18 residues. Per germline, CDR1 SGHKS and CDR2 YYEKEE (reference sequence). The V and J ends lost 4 bases and 0 bases, in that order; junction bases with no gene match: 15. CDR3 nucleotides: TGTGCCAGCAGCGCCTTACGCGGGGGATCGTTATACCAAGAGACCCAGTACTTC. Translating it yields CASSALRGGSLYQETQYF.

The V gene is TRBV19, the J gene TRBJ2-1; D unclear. The CDR3 covers 16 residues. Trimming pared 4 bases from V and 1 base from J, leaving 14 bases between. CDR1 is LNHDA, CDR2 SQIVND, per germline (reference sequence). In nucleotides, the CDR3 is TGTGCCAGTAGTAATTTCTGGGCCGATTCCTACAATGAGCAGTTCTTC. It specifies CASSNFWADSYNEQFF.

The V call is TRBV6-5, the J call TRBJ2-1; maybe TRBD1 (6 bases). In germline, CDR1 is MNHEY, CDR2 SVGAGI. V lost 8 bases, J lost 8 bases, and 16 bases lay in between. This CDR3 has 13 amino acids. The DNA of the CDR3 is TGTGCCAGCGGGACAATAGCAGCCGATGAGCAGTTCTTC. The encoded protein is CASGTIAADEQFF.

V gene TRBV19 combines with J gene TRBJ1-1; tentative D call: TRBD1 (5 bases). The CDR3 length is 16 residues. The V end was cut by 6 bases, the J end by 1 base, with 18 bases between. Germline CDR1 LNHDA, CDR2 SQIVND (reference sequence). The CDR3 DNA reads as TGTGCCAGTAGACGGGCACCCGGGGGGAAGAACACTGAAGCTTTCTTT. It is translated as CASRRAPGGKNTEAFF.

This chain links TRBV11-1 with TRBJ1-1; the match to TRBD1 covers 8 bases. The V gene end was trimmed by 8 bases and the J gene end by 4 bases; junction bases not matched to a gene: 9. CDR3 size: 14 residues. Germline V gives CDR1 SGHAT, CDR2 FQDESV (reference sequence). CDR3 sequence: CASAPWTGTTEAFF. In DNA, the CDR3 is TGTGCCAGCGCTCCCTGGACAGGGACCACTGAAGCTTTCTTT.

The chain joins TRBV20-1 to TRBJ2-7; possibly TRBD2 for D (6 bases). The length of the CDR3 is 11 residues. V was cut by 5 bases and J by 5 bases, with 10 bases left in between. Germline V gene lookup returns CDR1 DFQATT and CDR2 SNEGSKA (reference sequence). The CDR3 is CSAYPGDEQYF. The CDR3 DNA is TGCAGTGCTTACCCGGGGGACGAGCAGTACTTC.

The chain couples TRBV30 to TRBJ1-3; D might be TRBD1 (6 bases). The CDR3 sequence is 14 residues long. The ends were cut back, 4 bases at V and 3 bases at J, with 13 bases in the middle. Germline CDR1 reads GTSNPN; CDR2 reads SVGIG (reference sequence). For the CDR3, the DNA is TGTGCCTGGAAGAGGGGGGGCCTTGGAAACACCATATATTTT. It is translated as CAWKRGGLGNTIYF.

This rearrangement joins TRBV18 to TRBJ2-1, with TRBD2 matching over 11 bases. J was trimmed by 5 bases and V by 3 bases; bases with no gene match: 6. This CDR3 has 16 amino acids. The germline CDR1 and CDR2 sequences are KGHSH and LQKENI. Written as DNA, the CDR3 is TGTGCCAGCTCACCTCCGGGACTAGCGGTTAACAATGAGCAGTTCTTC. This codes for CASSPPGLAVNNEQFF.

The chain carries TRBV15 and TRBJ1-2; 8 bases line up with TRBD1. The CDR3 length is 16 residues. V gave up 0 bases and J gave up 7 bases; unmatched junction bases: 10. Germline values: CDR1 LNHNV, CDR2 YYDKDF (reference sequence). The CDR3: CATSRDQTGARSGYTF. The CDR3 DNA is TGTGCCACCAGCAGAGATCAGACAGGGGCGAGAAGTGGCTACACCTTC.

The chain carries TRBV6-5 and TRBJ1-1; 8 positions match TRBD1. V shed 2 bases, J shed 12 bases, and the junction held 8 bases outside the gene matches. Germline lookup yields CDR1 MNHEY and CDR2 SVGAGI. The CDR3 extends over 13 amino acids. The DNA for the CDR3 is TGTGCCAGCAGTTACGGGGCCAGGGGGCCACCTTTCTTT. Encoded protein: CASSYGARGPPFF.

The chain is built from TRBV20-1 and TRBJ1-3; D is ambiguous. V was clipped by 3 bases and J by 8 bases, with 8 bases between them. This CDR3 is built from 11 residues. From germline, CDR1 is DFQATT and CDR2 SNEGSKA (reference sequence). Here the CDR3 reads CSARVRDTIYF. DNA of the CDR3: TGCAGTGCTAGGGTCCGAGACACCATATATTTT.